This T cell receptor beta chain appears in the sequencing data of a study of spatial heterogeneity in lung cancer. TCRdb processed the 5' RACE reads anew with MiXCR; each CDR3 protein has one entry. The sample has around 110,000 distinct CDR3 sequences, less than 15% seen once. Time point defined: blood at routine non-recurrence follow-up after resection. The sequenced material consisted of unsorted whole RNA from tumor, nontumor lung or frozen PBMC. Trimming pared 4 bases from V and 0 bases from J, leaving 14 bases between. This CDR3 is 16 amino acids long. Germline V gene sequence: CDR1 SGHRS, CDR2 YFSETQ. The sample holds a few counts of this clonotype.

This receptor was taken from a male donor with early-stage non-small cell lung cancer. Here the sequenced sample was PBMCs, taken at follow-up. The genes are TRBV5-1 and TRBJ2-1; possibly TRBD2 for D (5 bases). The CDR3 DNA reads as TGCGCCAGCAGCCTGCGACTACGGAGCTCCTACAATGAGCAGTTCTTC. Translating it yields CASSLRLRSSYNEQFF. The full variable domain, with the rest looked up from reference TRBV5-1 and TRBJ2-1, is KAGVTQTPRYLIKTRGQQVTLSCSPISGHRSVSWYQQTPGQGLQFLFEYFSETQRNKGNFPGRFSGRQFSNSRSEMNVSTLELGDSALYLCASSLRLRSSYNEQFFGPGTRLTVL.